This TCR beta chain is from a study of graft-versus-host responses after intestinal transplantation. Study background: In this cohort, recipients had multivisceral, liver-intestinal, or isolated intestinal transplants. Each recipient received anti-thymocyte globulin induction, then tacrolimus and steroids for 2 to 3 years. Study-wide findings and caveats: There were GvH clones found in recipient marrow, and some of them appeared first in ileum or blood. Early after transplant, HvG declines were associated with peak levels of circulating GvH clones.

Details on this clone: Antigen specificity is unknown.

The CDR3 totals 13 residues. The ends were cut back, 6 bases at V and 6 bases at J, with 15 bases in the middle. Germline lookup yields CDR1 SGHTA and CDR2 FQGNSA. Method: immunoSEQ multiplex PCR; TCRdb's copy keeps in-frame clones and lacks some. The sample contains about 29,000 clones, 87% of which appear only once. This TCR came from a human patient who received an intestinal transplant, so some T cells may come from the graft donor. The rearrangement links TRBV7-2 to TRBJ2-7, with TRBD1 as a possible D gene (6 bases). The specimen was PBMCs, collected about 420 days after intestinal transplantation. In DNA, the CDR3 is TGTGCCAGCAGTTTACAGGGATACGGCGAGCAGTACTTC. This gives the protein CASSLQGYGEQYF.